These 2 T cell receptor beta chains were sequenced from one sample in a study of cytotoxic CD8 clonotypes in ibrutinib-treated CLL. TCRdb's table, derived via immunoSEQ multiplex PCR, lists solely in-frame clones and lacks some. This sample has 200,000 to 250,000 clones; 70% occur once, and the top ten carry about 6%. Sequencing was performed on PBMCs, taken after 12 months of ibrutinib treatment. These receptors were obtained from a human donor with chronic lymphocytic leukemia.

There are a few counts of this clone. The chain links TRBV2 to TRBJ2-1, with D maybe TRBD1 (5 bases). The CDR3 sequence is 14 residues long. From germline, CDR1 is SNHLY and CDR2 FYNNEI. V lost 2 bases, J lost 3 bases, and 8 bases lay in between. The CDR3 spells CASSEQGHYNEQFF. CDR3 nucleotide sequence: TGTGCCAGCAGTGAACAGGGTCACTACAATGAGCAGTTCTTC. The full variable domain, with the rest looked up from reference TRBV2 and TRBJ2-1, is EPEVTQTPSHQVTQMGQEVILRCVPISNHLYFYWYRQILGQKVEFLVSFYNNEISEKSEIFDDQFSVERPDGSNFTLKIRSTKLEDSAMYFCASSEQGHYNEQFFGPGTRLTVL.

The chain has TRBV2 and TRBJ2-7; maybe TRBD2 (6 bases). Germline V gene sequence: CDR1 SNHLY, CDR2 FYNNEI. The CDR3 spans 14 residues. V was shortened by 6 bases and J by 4 bases, with 16 bases between the two germline ends. The DNA of the CDR3 is TGTGCCAGCAGAGCGGGCGGGGCTGTGTACGAGCAGTACTTC. Protein: CASRAGGAVYEQYF.